A single sample gave rise to the 19 T cell receptor beta chains below, sequenced in a study of T cells in Graves' hyperthyroidism and ophthalmopathy. Researchers amplified the TCR beta CDR3 regions from RNA transcripts. First-round RT-PCR with HTBI primers amplified the TCR CDR3 region. TCRdb re-called the multiplex PCR reads through MiXCR, storing one row per CDR3 protein. The data contain around 540,000 distinct CDR3 sequences, around 46% of them singletons. Sequenced: peripheral blood or thyroid tissue (not recorded which). The receptors stem from a woman in her late teens or twenties with Graves' hyperthyroidism.

The chain has TRBV2 and TRBJ1-5, with D unresolved. Germline V gene sequence: CDR1 SNHLY, CDR2 FYNNEI. This CDR3 has 11 residues. The germline V and J ends were trimmed by 5 bases and 9 bases, with 8 bases remaining between them. CDR3 loop: CASSPRSPQHF. The DNA of the CDR3 is TGTGCCAGCAGTCCACGTTCGCCCCAGCATTTT.

The gene calls are TRBV20-1 and TRBJ1-2; 8 nucleotides agree with TRBD1. The J segment lost 5 bases and the V segment lost 1 base, leaving 6 bases of the junction unmatched. Germline CDR1 reads DFQATT; CDR2 reads SNEGSKA (reference sequence). The CDR3 has 14 amino acids. CDR3 coding DNA: TGCAGTGCTAGAGTCGGACAGGGAATTTATGGCTACACCTTC. This encodes CSARVGQGIYGYTF.

The chain uses TRBV19 and TRBJ1-1; D call uncertain. The ends were cut back, 0 bases at V and 0 bases at J, with 14 bases in the middle. The CDR3 loop spans 17 amino acids. Germline CDR1 is LNHDA and CDR2 is SQIVND (reference sequence). The CDR3 DNA follows: TGTGCCAGTAGTATAGAGGCCTGGAGACATTTGAACACTGAAGCTTTCTTT. This translates into CASSIEAWRHLNTEAFF.

This clonotype was detected a few times. The rearrangement uses TRBV2 and TRBJ1-4, with a weak D call TRBD1 (6 bases). V gave up 6 bases and J gave up 7 bases, with 15 bases separating them. Germline loops: CDR1 SNHLY, CDR2 FYNNEI. The length of the CDR3 is 14 residues. The CDR3 region is CASSPTGMSEKLFF. The CDR3 nucleotides read TGTGCCAGCAGCCCTACAGGGATGAGTGAAAAACTGTTTTTT.

This clonotype was seen ten or more times. This chain uses TRBV2 with TRBJ2-5; TRBD2 agrees at 9 bases. This CDR3 is built from 15 residues. The V and J ends lost 8 bases and 2 bases, in that order; junction bases with no gene match: 9. Germline V gene data show CDR1 as SNHLY and CDR2 as FYNNEI. The CDR3 sequence: CASLGFSGGQETQYF. CDR3 coding DNA: TGTGCCAGCCTCGGCTTTAGCGGGGGACAAGAGACCCAGTACTTC.

The J gene is TRBJ1-4, the V gene TRBV29-1, with a possible D match to TRBD1 (6 bases). Germline V gene data show CDR1 as SQVTM and CDR2 as ANQGSEA. V lost 7 bases and J lost 5, with 14 bases in between. CDR3 length: 13 amino acids. The CDR3 region is CSARGVLNEKLFF. Here the CDR3 DNA reads TGCAGCGCGAGGGGGGTTTTGAATGAAAAACTGTTTTTT.

This clonotype has at least ten counts. V is TRBV2 and J is TRBJ2-7; a possible D gene is TRBD2 (6 bases). The CDR3 has 14 residues. V gave up 6 bases and J gave up 1 base, with 13 bases separating them. Germline values: CDR1 SNHLY, CDR2 FYNNEI. The CDR3 nucleotides are TGTGCCAGCAGCTCCGGGACTCGTTCCTACGAGCAGTACTTC. Its protein product is CASSSGTRSYEQYF.

This clonotype was counted a few times. V usage is TRBV7-9 and J usage is TRBJ2-5; 11 bases align to TRBD2. CDR3 length equals 16 residues. V trimming: 1 base; J trimming: 5 bases; junction bases outside the gene matches: 6. CDR1 and CDR2 (germline): SEHNR, FQNEAQ (reference sequence). The CDR3 region is CASSLGVAGGPETQYF. The CDR3 region has the DNA TGTGCCAGCAGCTTAGGGGTAGCGGGAGGGCCGGAGACCCAGTACTTC.

A note on this clonotype: A much larger clone lies a single base off, so this may be a read error. The chain carries TRBV7-2 and TRBJ1-2; D is perhaps TRBD1 (6 bases). Germline V gene lookup returns CDR1 SGHTA and CDR2 FQGNSA. Between the trimmed V and J ends, which lost 5 bases and 4 bases, there was a span of 11 bases. The CDR3 runs to 13 residues. The CDR3 here is CASSPRQAYGYTF. CDR3 nucleotides: TGTGCCAGCAGCCCTAGACAGGCCTATGGCTACACCTTC.

The genes are TRBV7-9 and TRBJ1-2, with 8 bases lining up with TRBD1. V gave up 5 bases and J gave up 8 bases; unmatched junction bases: 13. This CDR3 contains 15 residues. Germline assignment: CDR1 SEHNR and CDR2 FQNEAQ (reference sequence). The CDR3 nucleotides read TGTGCCAGCAGCCAAACAGGGGGGAGCTCCGGGGGCTACACCTTC. The encoded protein is CASSQTGGSSGGYTF.

Only one count was recorded for this clonotype. The chain combines TRBV7-3 with TRBJ2-5; TRBD2 aligns across 12 bases. Germline V gene data show CDR1 as SGHTA and CDR2 as FQGTGA. Trimming at V came to 3 bases and at J to 4 bases, leaving 3 bases not matched to a gene. The CDR3 sequence is 15 residues long. Written as DNA, the CDR3 is TGTGCCAGCAGCTTGTCTAGCGGGGGGGCAGAGACCCAGTACTTC. Its protein product is CASSLSSGGAETQYF.

The chain combines TRBV20-1 with TRBJ2-7; tentatively, D is TRBD1 (6 bases). Deletions cut 1 base from V and 2 bases from J, with 12 bases between. The germline gives CDR1 DFQATT, CDR2 SNEGSKA (reference sequence). This CDR3 contains 14 residues. The chain's CDR3 is CSARGPQGTYEQYF. CDR3 sequence (DNA): TGCAGTGCTAGAGGTCCACAGGGAACCTACGAGCAGTACTTC.

The chain joins TRBV10-3 to TRBJ1-5, with 9 bases identical to TRBD1. Germline V gene data show CDR1 as ENHRY and CDR2 as SYGVKD. After removal of 8 bases from V and 11 bases from J, the junction contained 10 bases not matched to a gene. This CDR3 spans 13 amino acids. The CDR3, as DNA: TGTGCCATCCGGGACAGGGTAGAAGAGACCCAGCATTTT. Protein: CAIRDRVEETQHF.

The genes are TRBV10-3 and TRBJ1-6; a weak D match, TRBD1 (5 bases). Per the germline V gene, CDR1 is ENHRY and CDR2 is SYGVKD. The CDR3 has 13 amino acids. V dropped 11 bases and J dropped 13 bases, with 21 bases sitting between them. The CDR3 sequence is CAAGGRAGQPLHF. The CDR3 DNA is TGTGCCGCCGGGGGTAGGGCAGGTCAGCCCCTCCACTTT.

Remarks on this clonotype: A much larger clonotype is one base distant, so this may be a read error. The V gene is TRBV7-9, the J gene TRBJ1-1, with TRBD1 matching over 7 bases. Germline loops: CDR1 SEHNR, CDR2 FQNEAQ (reference sequence). There are 12 residues in the CDR3. The CDR3 reads CSSTRGMTEAFF. DNA for the CDR3: TGTTCCAGCACCAGGGGGATGACTGAAGCTTTCTTT.

As to this clonotype: At one of its ends the junction is not consistent with the germline gene, which may arise from a read error. This sequence joins TRBV5-1 and TRBJ2-2, with a weak D call TRBD2 (6 bases). The germline V gene has CDR1 SGHRS and CDR2 YFSETQ. This CDR3 comprises 13 residues. CDR3 loop: CASSLEGSGELSF. CDR3 in DNA: TGTGCCAGCAGCTTGGAGGGTTCCGGGGAGCTGTCTTTT.

In its sample, this clonotype was seen many times. V usage is TRBV5-1 and J usage is TRBJ2-5; the D is unclear. The CDR3 has 14 amino acids. Germline V CDR1 and CDR2: SGHRS, YFSETQ. V shed 1 base and J shed 4 bases, with 11 bases lying between them. The CDR3 is CASSLSSVGETQYF. The CDR3 DNA follows: TGCGCCAGCAGCTTGTCCAGCGTAGGAGAGACCCAGTACTTC.

With respect to this clonotype: A much larger clonotype is one base distant, so this may be a read error. J is TRBJ1-4 and V is TRBV2; D might be TRBD1 (5 bases). CDR1 is SNHLY and CDR2 is FYNNEI in the germline V gene. V lost 8 bases, J lost 0 bases, and 13 bases lay in between. CDR3 size: 15 residues. The DNA of the CDR3 is TGTGCCAGCGGACAAGACCCGACAACTAATGAAAAACTGTTTTTT. The encoded protein is CASGQDPTTNEKLFF.

V and J are TRBV2 and TRBJ2-7; D possibly corresponds to TRBD1 (5 bases). The ends were cut back, 8 bases at V and 3 bases at J, with 17 bases in the middle. CDR1 SNHLY and CDR2 FYNNEI come from the germline V gene. The CDR3 is 14 residues long. The CDR3 is CASLPRAGFYEQYF. For the CDR3, the DNA is TGTGCCAGCCTCCCTAGGGCAGGGTTCTACGAGCAGTACTTC.